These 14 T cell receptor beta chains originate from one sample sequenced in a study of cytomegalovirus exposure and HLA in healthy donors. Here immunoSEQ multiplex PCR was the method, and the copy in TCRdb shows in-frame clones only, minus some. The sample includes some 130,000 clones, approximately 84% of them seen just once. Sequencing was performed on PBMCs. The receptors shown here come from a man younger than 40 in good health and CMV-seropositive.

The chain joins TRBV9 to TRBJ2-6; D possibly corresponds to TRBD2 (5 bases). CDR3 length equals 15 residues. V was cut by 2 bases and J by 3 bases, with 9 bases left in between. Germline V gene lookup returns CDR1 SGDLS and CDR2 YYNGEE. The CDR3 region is CASSVGDFGANVLTF. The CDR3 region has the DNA TGTGCCAGCAGCGTGGGAGACTTTGGGGCCAACGTCCTGACTTTC.

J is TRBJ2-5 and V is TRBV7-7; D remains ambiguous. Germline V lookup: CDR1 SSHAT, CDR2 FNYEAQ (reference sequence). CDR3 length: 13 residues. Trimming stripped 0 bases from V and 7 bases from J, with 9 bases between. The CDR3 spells CASSLAGSWTQYF. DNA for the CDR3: TGTGCCAGCAGCTTAGCCGGTTCTTGGACCCAGTACTTC.

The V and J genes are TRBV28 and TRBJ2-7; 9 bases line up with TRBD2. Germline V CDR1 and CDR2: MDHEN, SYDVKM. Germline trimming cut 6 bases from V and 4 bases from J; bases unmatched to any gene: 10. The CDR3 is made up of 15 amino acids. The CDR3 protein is CASRIPSGDRYEQYF. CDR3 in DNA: TGTGCCAGCAGGATACCTAGCGGGGATCGATACGAGCAGTACTTC.

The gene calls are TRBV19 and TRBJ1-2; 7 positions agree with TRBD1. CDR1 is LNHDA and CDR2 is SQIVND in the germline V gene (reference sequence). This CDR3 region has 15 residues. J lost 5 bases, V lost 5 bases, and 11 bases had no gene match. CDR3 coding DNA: TGTGCCAGTAGTTCCCTGGGACAGCCAAAGTATGGCTACACCTTC. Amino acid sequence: CASSSLGQPKYGYTF.

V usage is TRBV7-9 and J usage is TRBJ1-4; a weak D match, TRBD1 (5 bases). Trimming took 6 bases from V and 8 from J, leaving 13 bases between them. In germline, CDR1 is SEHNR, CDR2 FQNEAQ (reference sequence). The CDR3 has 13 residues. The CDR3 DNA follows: TGTGCCAGCAGTCAGGGCGCAGGCGAAAAACTGTTTTTT. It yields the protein CASSQGAGEKLFF.

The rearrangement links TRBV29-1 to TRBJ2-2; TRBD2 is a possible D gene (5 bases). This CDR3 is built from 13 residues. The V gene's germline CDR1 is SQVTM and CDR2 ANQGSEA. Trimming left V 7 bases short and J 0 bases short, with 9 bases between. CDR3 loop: CSADGANTGELFF. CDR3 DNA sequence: TGCAGCGCCGACGGGGCGAACACCGGGGAGCTGTTTTTT.

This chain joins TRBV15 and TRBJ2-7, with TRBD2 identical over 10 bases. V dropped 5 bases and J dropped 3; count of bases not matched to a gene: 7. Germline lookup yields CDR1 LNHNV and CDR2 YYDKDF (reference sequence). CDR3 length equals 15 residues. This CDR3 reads CATSLLLAGDYEQYF. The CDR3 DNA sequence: TGTGCCACCAGCCTTCTTCTAGCGGGAGACTACGAGCAGTACTTC.

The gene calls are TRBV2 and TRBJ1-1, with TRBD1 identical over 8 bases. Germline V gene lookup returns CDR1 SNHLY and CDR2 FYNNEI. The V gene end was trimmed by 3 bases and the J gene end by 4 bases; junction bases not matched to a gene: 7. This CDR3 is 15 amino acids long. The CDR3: CASSDRNRGATEAFF. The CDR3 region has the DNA TGTGCCAGCAGTGATCGAAACAGGGGGGCCACTGAAGCTTTCTTT. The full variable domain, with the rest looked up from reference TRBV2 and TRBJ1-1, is EPEVTQTPSHQVTQMGQEVILRCVPISNHLYFYWYRQILGQKVEFLVSFYNNEISEKSEIFDDQFSVERPDGSNFTLKIRSTKLEDSAMYFCASSDRNRGATEAFFGQGTRLTVV.

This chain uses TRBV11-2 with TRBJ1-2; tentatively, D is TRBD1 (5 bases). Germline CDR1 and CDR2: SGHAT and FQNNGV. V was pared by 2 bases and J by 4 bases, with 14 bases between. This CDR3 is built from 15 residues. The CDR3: CASSLNDGGVYGYTF. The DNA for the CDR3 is TGTGCCAGCAGCTTAAATGACGGGGGGGTCTATGGCTACACCTTC.

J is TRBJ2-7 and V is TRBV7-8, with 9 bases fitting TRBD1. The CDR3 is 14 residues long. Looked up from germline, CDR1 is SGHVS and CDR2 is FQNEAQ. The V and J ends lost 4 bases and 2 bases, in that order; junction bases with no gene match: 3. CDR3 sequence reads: CASSSGQGTYEQYF. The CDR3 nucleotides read TGTGCCAGCAGCTCTGGACAGGGGACCTACGAGCAGTACTTC.

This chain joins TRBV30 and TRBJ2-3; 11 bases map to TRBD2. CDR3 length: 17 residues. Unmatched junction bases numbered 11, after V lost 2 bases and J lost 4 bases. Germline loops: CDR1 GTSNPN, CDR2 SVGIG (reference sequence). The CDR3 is CAWSLGSGTSGPDTQYF. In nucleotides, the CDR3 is TGTGCCTGGAGTCTAGGCAGCGGGACTAGCGGTCCAGATACGCAGTATTTT. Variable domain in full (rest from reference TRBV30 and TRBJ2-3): SQTIHQWPATLVQPVGSPLSLECTVEGTSNPNLYWYRQAAGRGLQLLFYSVGIGQISSEVPQNLSASRPQDRQFILSSKKLLLSDSGFYLCAWSLGSGTSGPDTQYFGPGTRLTVL.

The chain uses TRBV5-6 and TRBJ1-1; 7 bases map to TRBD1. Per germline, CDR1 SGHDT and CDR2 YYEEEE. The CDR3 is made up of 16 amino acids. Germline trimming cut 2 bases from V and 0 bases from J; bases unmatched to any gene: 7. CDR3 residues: CASSFFPTGLNTEAFF. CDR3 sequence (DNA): TGTGCCAGCAGCTTCTTCCCGACAGGGCTGAACACTGAAGCTTTCTTT.

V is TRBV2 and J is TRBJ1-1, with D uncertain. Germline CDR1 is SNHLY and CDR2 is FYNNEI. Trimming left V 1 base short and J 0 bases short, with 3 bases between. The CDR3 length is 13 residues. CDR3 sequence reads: CASSEVMNTEAFF. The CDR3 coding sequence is TGTGCCAGCAGTGAAGTCATGAACACTGAAGCTTTCTTT.

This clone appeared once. The CDR3 reads CASSPSPEQFF. The CDR3 region has the DNA TGTGCCAGCAGTCCTAGTCCGGAGCAGTTCTTC. This chain joins TRBV27 and TRBJ2-1, with D unclear. The CDR3 has 11 amino acids. Deletions cut 5 bases from V and 10 bases from J, with 9 bases between. CDR1 MNHEY and CDR2 SMNVEV come from the germline V gene (reference sequence).